Shown below are 8 T cell receptor beta chains from a single sample sequenced in a study of T cell repertoires in cytomegalovirus infection. TCRdb reprocessed the reads via MiXCR and lists one record per CDR3 protein. The table lists about 700,000 distinct CDR3 sequences, around 31% of them singletons. The antigens for these receptors are not known. This specimen was cultured PBMCs, taken from culture after CMV antigen stimulation. These receptors were collected from a human donor in good health (CMV status not recorded). Some clones in this sample may be carry-over from other donors' samples.

The chain combines TRBV29-1 with TRBJ2-7; no clear D. Per the germline V gene, CDR1 is SQVTM and CDR2 is ANQGSEA. The CDR3 spans 13 residues. Trimming took 2 bases from V and 6 from J, leaving 14 bases between them. CDR3 sequence reads: CSVESGSRLEQYF. CDR3 DNA: TGCAGCGTTGAATCCGGGTCCCGTCTCGAGCAGTACTTC.

V gene TRBV2 combines with J gene TRBJ2-7; D gene unclear. The V gene's germline CDR1 is SNHLY and CDR2 FYNNEI. V was trimmed by 1 base and J by 9 bases, leaving 10 bases between them. CDR3 length equals 12 residues. The CDR3 reads CASSEGTVVQYF. CDR3 in DNA: TGTGCCAGCAGTGAAGGGACGGTCGTGCAGTACTTC.

The rearrangement joins TRBV6-2 or TRBV6-3 to TRBJ2-2; possibly TRBD1 for D (5 bases). The CDR3 is 13 residues long. Trimming removed 9 bases at V and 4 bases at J, with 12 bases between. Germline loops: CDR1 MNHEY, CDR2 SVGEGT. CDR3 loop: CARWQGFTGELFF. CDR3 DNA sequence: TGTGCCAGGTGGCAGGGCTTCACCGGGGAGCTGTTTTTT.

The CDR3 protein is CASSLAGDHVSNQPQHF. As DNA, the CDR3 is TGTGCCAGCAGTTTGGCAGGGGACCATGTTAGCAATCAGCCCCAGCATTTT. This rearrangement joins TRBV12-3 or TRBV12-4 to TRBJ1-5, with D maybe TRBD1 (6 bases). Between the trimmed V and J ends, which lost 3 bases and 0 bases, there was a span of 15 bases. The CDR3 sequence is 17 residues long.

This clonotype was counted a few times. The chain uses TRBV27 and TRBJ1-2; maybe TRBD1 (5 bases). The germline V and J ends were trimmed by 6 bases and 3 bases, with 20 bases remaining between them. This CDR3 spans 16 amino acids. Per the germline V gene, CDR1 is MNHEY and CDR2 is SMNVEV (reference sequence). Here the CDR3 DNA reads TGTGCCAGCAGACGCATCACAGGAGGGGACTACTATGGCTACACCTTC. It translates to CASRRITGGDYYGYTF.

The sample holds a few counts of this clonotype. The CDR3 is CASSPLAGMQETQYF. CDR3 coding DNA: TGTGCCAGCAGCCCGTTAGCGGGAATGCAAGAGACCCAGTACTTC. The chain couples TRBV7-6 to TRBJ2-5; TRBD2 matches 8 bases. V lost 5 bases and J lost 2; bases outside the gene matches: 7. This CDR3 has 15 residues. Germline V CDR1 and CDR2: SGHVS, FNYEAQ.

This clonotype showed up just a few times. V usage is TRBV6-1 and J usage is TRBJ2-7; TRBD1 aligns across 8 bases. CDR1 and CDR2 from the germline V gene are MNHNS and SASEGT. The CDR3 length is 16 residues. V dropped 2 bases and J dropped 2; count of bases not matched to a gene: 8. CDR3 in DNA: TGTGCCAGCAGTGAATATAGGACAGGGCTAGCCTACGAGCAGTACTTC. The encoded protein is CASSEYRTGLAYEQYF.

This clonotype showed up just a few times. The chain carries TRBV28 and TRBJ1-3, with TRBD1 as a possible D gene (6 bases). V lost 5 bases to trimming and J lost 0 bases, with 20 bases between them. The CDR3 has 18 amino acids. Germline CDR1 reads MDHEN; CDR2 reads SYDVKM. CDR3 sequence: CASSPLGQTPSSGNTIYF. The CDR3 nucleotides are TGTGCCAGCAGTCCCCTCGGACAGACACCAAGCTCTGGAAACACCATATATTTT. The full variable domain, rest sourced from reference TRBV28 and TRBJ1-3, is DVKVTQSSRYLVKRTGEKVFLECVQDMDHENMFWYRQDPGLGLRLIYFSYDVKMKEKGDIPEGYSVSREKKERFSLILESASTNQTSMYLCASSPLGQTPSSGNTIYFGEGSWLTVV.